These T cell receptor beta chains were read from a single sample in a study of identical twins. Using its own MiXCR run on the 5' RACE reads, TCRdb lists one record per CDR3 protein. Of fewer than 550,000 distinct CDR3 sequences in the sample, about 13% were seen once. The data also belong to a second study, concerning yellow fever vaccine responses in identical twins.

Sample: CD4+ T cells sorted from blood. The receptors were gathered from a woman aged 18 to 35 in good health. Each CDR3 is given without its conserved first and last residue. Fields, in order: V gene, J gene, clone size, CDR3 protein. Clone size is stated in some rows and not others, as once, few, many or a class when expanded.

V gene: TRBV3-1; J gene: TRBJ2-7; clone size: few; CDR3 protein: ASSQGPRSSYEQY
V gene: TRBV28; J gene: TRBJ1-4; clone size: few; CDR3 protein: ASTAQGGGMVKLF
V gene: TRBV20-1; J gene: TRBJ2-3; clone size: .; CDR3 protein: SATSGTHTDTQY
V gene: TRBV7-8; J gene: TRBJ2-5; clone size: few; CDR3 protein: ASSLAGGLFSETQY
V gene: TRBV12-3/TRBV12-4; J gene: TRBJ2-7; clone size: many; CDR3 protein: ASTPPRVGSHEQY
V gene: TRBV5-1; J gene: TRBJ1-2; clone size: many; CDR3 protein: ASSQGQGNGYT
V gene: TRBV20-1; J gene: TRBJ2-4; clone size: many; CDR3 protein: SAREANTGGNIQY
V gene: TRBV12-3/TRBV12-4; J gene: TRBJ2-7; clone size: .; CDR3 protein: ASSRKQGGEQY
V gene: TRBV28; J gene: TRBJ2-1; clone size: many; CDR3 protein: ASSHRWGDNEQF
V gene: TRBV29-1; J gene: TRBJ2-2; clone size: many; CDR3 protein: SVGVGPPAQITGELF
V gene: TRBV21-1; J gene: TRBJ2-7; clone size: .; CDR3 protein: ASSKNRTRGGSSYEQY
V gene: TRBV12-3/TRBV12-4; J gene: TRBJ1-5; clone size: few; CDR3 protein: ASSVLRSNQPQH
V gene: TRBV7-9; J gene: TRBJ2-3; clone size: few; CDR3 protein: ASSPQTLATDTQY
V gene: TRBV5-1; J gene: TRBJ1-1; clone size: few; CDR3 protein: ASSQMTGIVAF
V gene: TRBV11-2; J gene: TRBJ2-7; clone size: few; CDR3 protein: ASNPGAGEQY
V gene: TRBV15; J gene: TRBJ1-5; clone size: few; CDR3 protein: ATSTIDRWGVGNQPQH
V gene: TRBV9; J gene: TRBJ2-5; clone size: few; CDR3 protein: ASSRTSGRTETQY
V gene: TRBV14; J gene: TRBJ1-2; clone size: few; CDR3 protein: ASSHPKEGLT
V gene: TRBV11-3; J gene: TRBJ2-3; clone size: .; CDR3 protein: ASSLGQGEHATQY
V gene: TRBV19; J gene: TRBJ2-5; clone size: few; CDR3 protein: ASRRSGIIEETQY
V gene: TRBV7-2; J gene: TRBJ2-7; clone size: .; CDR3 protein: ASSSLPTYEQY
V gene: TRBV4-3; J gene: TRBJ2-3; clone size: many; CDR3 protein: ASSQLAGGFDTQY
V gene: TRBV12-3/TRBV12-4; J gene: TRBJ2-1; clone size: .; CDR3 protein: ASSRGTSYNEQF
V gene: TRBV20-1; J gene: TRBJ1-2; clone size: .; CDR3 protein: SARDANYGYT
V gene: TRBV12-3/TRBV12-4; J gene: TRBJ2-3; clone size: few; CDR3 protein: ASRQAGRTDTQY
V gene: TRBV13; J gene: TRBJ2-1; clone size: many; CDR3 protein: ASSSSGTGLFNEQF
V gene: TRBV20-1; J gene: TRBJ2-5; clone size: .; CDR3 protein: SASDIAGGHQETQY
V gene: TRBV20-1; J gene: TRBJ1-2; clone size: few; CDR3 protein: SALEARKGGSGYT
V gene: TRBV5-6; J gene: TRBJ2-1; clone size: many; CDR3 protein: ASSLGGDGNEQF
V gene: TRBV25-1; J gene: TRBJ2-7; clone size: many; CDR3 protein: ASSDGRAVAGVSYEQY
V gene: TRBV30; J gene: TRBJ2-6; clone size: .; CDR3 protein: ASPTGLSSGANVLT
V gene: TRBV5-1; J gene: TRBJ2-1; clone size: many; CDR3 protein: ASSLPSGSYNEQF
V gene: TRBV21-1; J gene: TRBJ1-2; clone size: once; CDR3 protein: ASSPRGTTGYT
V gene: TRBV12-3/TRBV12-4; J gene: TRBJ2-7; clone size: .; CDR3 protein: ASRQGQDTYEQY
V gene: TRBV5-1; J gene: TRBJ2-3; clone size: .; CDR3 protein: ASSSGVDTQY
V gene: TRBV21-1; J gene: TRBJ2-7; clone size: .; CDR3 protein: ASSPPFPGSHEQY
V gene: TRBV12-3/TRBV12-4; J gene: TRBJ1-3; clone size: .; CDR3 protein: ASRWTGGNTIY
V gene: TRBV7-2; J gene: TRBJ2-4; clone size: many; CDR3 protein: ASSMGHLKNIQY
V gene: TRBV20-1; J gene: TRBJ2-2; clone size: many; CDR3 protein: SARPSNTGELF
V gene: TRBV6-1; J gene: TRBJ2-3; clone size: .; CDR3 protein: ASRRHFDTDTQY
V gene: TRBV12-3/TRBV12-4; J gene: TRBJ2-1; clone size: .; CDR3 protein: ASSRQGQSNEQF
V gene: TRBV5-1; J gene: TRBJ2-2; clone size: .; CDR3 protein: ASSFSGANTGELF
V gene: TRBV7-2; J gene: TRBJ2-5; clone size: .; CDR3 protein: ASSLGLYVESETQY
V gene: TRBV11-2; J gene: TRBJ2-7; clone size: few; CDR3 protein: ASSLGSFGLGRSGQY
V gene: TRBV11-2; J gene: TRBJ1-2; clone size: .; CDR3 protein: ASSFETGALGYT
V gene: TRBV9; J gene: TRBJ2-7; clone size: .; CDR3 protein: ASSVGLAGAREQY
V gene: TRBV2; J gene: TRBJ1-5; clone size: few; CDR3 protein: ASSGGQGASQPQH
V gene: TRBV6-1; J gene: TRBJ1-6; clone size: .; CDR3 protein: ASSTRDRVSPLH
V gene: TRBV6-5; J gene: TRBJ1-6; clone size: many; CDR3 protein: ASRGLSSPLH
V gene: TRBV2; J gene: TRBJ1-2; clone size: .; CDR3 protein: ASSEQGNYGYT
V gene: TRBV7-8; J gene: TRBJ2-3; clone size: .; CDR3 protein: ASSLGTSKATTDTQY
V gene: TRBV3-1; J gene: TRBJ2-1; clone size: few; CDR3 protein: ASSQDRVGREQF
V gene: TRBV12-3/TRBV12-4; J gene: TRBJ2-1; clone size: few; CDR3 protein: ASSHRDRVYNEQF
V gene: TRBV5-1; J gene: TRBJ2-1; clone size: .; CDR3 protein: ASSSSGRGYEQF
V gene: TRBV5-1; J gene: TRBJ1-5; clone size: many; CDR3 protein: ASSLDTDQPQH